This T cell receptor beta chain was found in a study of blood T cell repertoires in COVID-19. Background on the study: Collection of acute and convalescent COVID-19 samples took place in the United States, Italy and Spain. Sample material is recorded as cDNA or gDNA derived from T cells, B-cell-depleted T cells, or PBMCs.

Original analysis: Nucleated cell counts were estimated from reference gene primer amplification. Data came from immunoSEQ multiplex PCR; TCRdb stores just in-frame clones and leaves some out. From that table come the V and J calls and clone size; the DNA was used to work out D and trimming. The table lists approximately 120,000 clones, roughly four fifths of them singletons, with 17% in the top ten. Only a few counts were recorded for this clone. The CDR3 totals 12 residues. Germline V gene data show CDR1 as SNHLY and CDR2 as FYNNEI. Trimming left V 10 bases short and J 2 bases short, with 10 bases between.

The chain links TRBV2 to TRBJ2-3; the D gene is possibly TRBD2 (5 bases). This receptor was taken from a man younger than 45 with COVID-19, enrolled during active disease. The sample taken for sequencing was peripheral blood. DNA of the CDR3: TGTGCCATCGGACTTGACACAGATACGCAGTATTTT. It is translated as CAIGLDTDTQYF.